The rows below give T cell receptor beta chains drawn from one sample of a study of blood T cell repertoires in COVID-19. The method was immunoSEQ multiplex PCR; TCRdb's version includes in-frame clones alone and lacks a portion of them. The sample shows under 300,000 clones, 75% to 85% of them seen only once. Sequences were obtained from peripheral blood. These receptors came from a man aged 40-50 years who had recovered from COVID-19. The conserved cysteine and the conserved F or W are not part of the CDR3 here. D genes are given only for firm matches.

length	J	V	D	CDR3
11	TRBJ2-2	TRBV9	TRBD1	ASSSRQGRELF
11	TRBJ2-1	TRBV19	-	ASTTSSYNEQF
11	TRBJ1-2	TRBV12-3/TRBV12-4	-	ASSRGRTLSYT
13	TRBJ2-7	TRBV19	-	ASSALQDSSYEQY
9	TRBJ2-7	TRBV20-1	-	SARRGYEQY
15	TRBJ1-6	TRBV19	-	ASSPGRGLSYNSPLH
10	TRBJ1-1	TRBV29-1	-	SVGQGVTEAF
14	TRBJ1-6	TRBV9	-	ASSGRTGSHLSPLH
12	TRBJ2-7	TRBV27	TRBD2	ASSTTSATYEQY
12	TRBJ1-3	TRBV5-1	-	ASRQGGSGNTIY
11	TRBJ2-7	TRBV6-1	-	ASSDRVTFEQY
12	TRBJ2-7	TRBV5-5	TRBD1	ASSITGTVYEQY
14	TRBJ1-5	TRBV25-1	-	ASSDRNRERGQPQH
14	TRBJ2-1	TRBV5-1	TRBD2	ASSSDGRGRVGEQF
14	TRBJ2-2	TRBV18	TRBD1	ASSHDRAMWTGELF
13	TRBJ1-1	TRBV5-4	-	ASSPDDLRDTEAF
13	TRBJ1-2	TRBV27	TRBD1	ASGTPGQGVYGYT
12	TRBJ1-2	TRBV5-4	TRBD1	ASSARDRDYGYT
11	TRBJ1-1	TRBV19	TRBD1	ATSGGQGAEAF
11	TRBJ2-7	TRBV7-9	-	ASSGSRGDEQY
13	TRBJ2-5	TRBV11-2	TRBD2	ASSLGRGGRETQY
12	TRBJ2-3	TRBV2	-	ASSEAGLADTQY
11	TRBJ1-2	TRBV9	-	ASSESGNYGYT
13	TRBJ2-7	TRBV6-5	TRBD1	ASSERRQGGNEQY
10	TRBJ2-1	TRBV6-5	-	ASSRGVNEQF
12	TRBJ2-5	TRBV5-1	-	ASSEGGVRETQY
16	TRBJ1-2	TRBV4-3	TRBD1	ASSPSTGTGGAGYGYT
13	TRBJ2-7	TRBV2	TRBD1	ASSGQTGVVGEQY
13	TRBJ1-2	TRBV9	TRBD1	ASSPRDRGNYGYT
10	TRBJ2-1	TRBV30	-	AWSGSVYEQF
13	TRBJ2-1	TRBV2	-	ASSEARGNYNEQF
18	TRBJ2-7	TRBV18	TRBD2	ASSPPSGLSTSESSYEQY
11	TRBJ1-5	TRBV6-5	-	ASSWGTNQPQH
15	TRBJ2-7	TRBV5-1	TRBD1	ASSKGTGTGGWDEQY
11	TRBJ2-1	TRBV2	-	ASSETRVNEQF
14	TRBJ2-2	TRBV4-3	TRBD2	ASSEGGSGRVGELF